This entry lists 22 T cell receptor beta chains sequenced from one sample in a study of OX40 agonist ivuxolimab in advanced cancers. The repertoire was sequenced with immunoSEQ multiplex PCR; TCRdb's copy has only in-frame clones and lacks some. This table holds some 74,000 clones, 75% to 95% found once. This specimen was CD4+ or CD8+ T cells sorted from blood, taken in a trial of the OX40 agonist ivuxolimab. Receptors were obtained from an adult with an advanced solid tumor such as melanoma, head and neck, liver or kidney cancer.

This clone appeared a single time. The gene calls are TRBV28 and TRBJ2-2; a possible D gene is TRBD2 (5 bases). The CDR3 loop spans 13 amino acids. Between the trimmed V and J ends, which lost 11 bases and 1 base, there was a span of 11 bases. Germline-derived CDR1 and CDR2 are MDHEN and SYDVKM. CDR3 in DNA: TGTGCCTGCCGGGGTGTGAACACCGGGGAGCTGTTTTTT. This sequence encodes CACRGVNTGELFF. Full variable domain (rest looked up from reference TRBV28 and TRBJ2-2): DVKVTQSSRYLVKRTGEKVFLECVQDMDHENMFWYRQDPGLGLRLIYFSYDVKMKEKGDIPEGYSVSREKKERFSLILESASTNQTSMYLCACRGVNTGELFFGEGSRLTVL.

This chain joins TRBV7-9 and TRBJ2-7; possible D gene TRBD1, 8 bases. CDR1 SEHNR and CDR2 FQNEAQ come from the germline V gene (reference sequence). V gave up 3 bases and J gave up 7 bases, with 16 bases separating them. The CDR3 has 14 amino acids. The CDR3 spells CASSLEGQGGEQYF. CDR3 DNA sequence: TGTGCCAGCAGCTTGGAAGGACAGGGAGGGGAGCAGTACTTC.

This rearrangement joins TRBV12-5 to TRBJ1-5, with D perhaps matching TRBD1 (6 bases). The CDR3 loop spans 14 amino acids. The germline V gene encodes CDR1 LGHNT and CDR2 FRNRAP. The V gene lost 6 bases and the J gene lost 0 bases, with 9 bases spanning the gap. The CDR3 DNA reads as TGTGCTAGTGGACAGGGATATAGCAATCAGCCCCAGCATTTT. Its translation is CASGQGYSNQPQHF.

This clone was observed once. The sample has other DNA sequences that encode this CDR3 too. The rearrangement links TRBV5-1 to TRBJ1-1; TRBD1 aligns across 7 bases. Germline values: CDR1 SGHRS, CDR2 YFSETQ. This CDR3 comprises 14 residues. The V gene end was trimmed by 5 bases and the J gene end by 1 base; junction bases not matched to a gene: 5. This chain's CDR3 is CASRAGTANTEAFF. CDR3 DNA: TGCGCCAGCAGAGCCGGGACAGCGAACACTGAAGCTTTCTTT.

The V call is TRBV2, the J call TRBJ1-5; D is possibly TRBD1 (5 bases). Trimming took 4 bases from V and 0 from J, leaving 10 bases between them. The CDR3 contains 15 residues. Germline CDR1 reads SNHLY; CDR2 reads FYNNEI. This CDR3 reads CASSGGGSSNQPQHF. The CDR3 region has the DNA TGTGCCAGCAGTGGGGGCGGGAGTAGCAATCAGCCCCAGCATTTT.

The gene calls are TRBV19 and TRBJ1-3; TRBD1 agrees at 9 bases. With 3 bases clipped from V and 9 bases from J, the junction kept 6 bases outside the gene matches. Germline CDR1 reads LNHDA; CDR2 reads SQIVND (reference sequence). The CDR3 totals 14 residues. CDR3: CASSMPGQGGTIYF. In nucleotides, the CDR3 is TGTGCCAGTAGTATGCCGGGACAGGGCGGCACCATATATTTT.

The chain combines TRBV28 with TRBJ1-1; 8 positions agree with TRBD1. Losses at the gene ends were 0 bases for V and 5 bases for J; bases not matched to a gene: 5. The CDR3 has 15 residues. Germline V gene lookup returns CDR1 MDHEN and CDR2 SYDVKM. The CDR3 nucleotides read TGTGCCAGCAGTTTATGGGACAGGGTCTGGACTGAAGCTTTCTTT. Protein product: CASSLWDRVWTEAFF.

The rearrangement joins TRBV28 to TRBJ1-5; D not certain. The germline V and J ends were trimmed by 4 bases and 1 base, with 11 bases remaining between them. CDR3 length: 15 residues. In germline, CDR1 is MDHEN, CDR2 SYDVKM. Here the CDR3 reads CASSSRTLSNQPQHF. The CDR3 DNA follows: TGTGCCAGCAGTTCCCGGACGTTAAGCAATCAGCCCCAGCATTTT.

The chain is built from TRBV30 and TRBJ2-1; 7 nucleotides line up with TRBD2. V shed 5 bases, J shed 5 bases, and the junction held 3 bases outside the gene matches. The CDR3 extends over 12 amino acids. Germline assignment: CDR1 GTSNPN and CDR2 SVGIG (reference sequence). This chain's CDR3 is CAWSSGNNEQFF. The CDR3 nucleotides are TGTGCCTGGTCTAGCGGAAACAATGAGCAGTTCTTC. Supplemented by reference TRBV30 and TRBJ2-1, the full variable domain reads SQTIHQWPATLVQPVGSPLSLECTVEGTSNPNLYWYRQAAGRGLQLLFYSVGIGQISSEVPQNLSASRPQDRQFILSSKKLLLSDSGFYLCAWSSGNNEQFFGPGTRLTVL.

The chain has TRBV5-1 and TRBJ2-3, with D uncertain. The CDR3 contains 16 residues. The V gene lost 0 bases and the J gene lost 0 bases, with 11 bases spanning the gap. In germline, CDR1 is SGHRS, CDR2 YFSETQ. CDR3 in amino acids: CASSLGTHPSTDTQYF. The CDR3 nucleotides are TGCGCCAGCAGCTTGGGGACCCATCCTAGCACAGATACGCAGTATTTT. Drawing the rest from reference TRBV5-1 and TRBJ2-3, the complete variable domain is KAGVTQTPRYLIKTRGQQVTLSCSPISGHRSVSWYQQTPGQGLQFLFEYFSETQRNKGNFPGRFSGRQFSNSRSEMNVSTLELGDSALYLCASSLGTHPSTDTQYFGPGTRLTVL.

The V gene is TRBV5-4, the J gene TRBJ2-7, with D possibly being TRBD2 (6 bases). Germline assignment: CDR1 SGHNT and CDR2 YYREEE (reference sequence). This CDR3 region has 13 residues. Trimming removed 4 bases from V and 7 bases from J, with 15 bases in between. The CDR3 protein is CASSTGGFGEQYF. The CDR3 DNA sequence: TGTGCCAGCAGCACTGGGGGGTTTGGGGAGCAGTACTTC.

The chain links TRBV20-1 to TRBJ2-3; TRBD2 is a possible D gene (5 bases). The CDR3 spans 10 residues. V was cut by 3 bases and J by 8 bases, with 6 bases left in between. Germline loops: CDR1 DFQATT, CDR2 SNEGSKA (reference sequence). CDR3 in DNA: TGCAGTGCTAGGGCGGGTACGCAGTATTTT. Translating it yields CSARAGTQYF.

This CDR3 reads CASSSEVGKPFF. The CDR3 nucleotides are TGTGCCAGCAGTTCTGAGGTCGGGAAACCTTTCTTT. This chain uses TRBV6-5 with TRBJ1-1; D is uncertain. V was clipped by 4 bases and J by 12 bases, with 15 bases between them. Per the germline V gene, CDR1 is MNHEY and CDR2 is SVGAGI. This CDR3 contains 12 residues.

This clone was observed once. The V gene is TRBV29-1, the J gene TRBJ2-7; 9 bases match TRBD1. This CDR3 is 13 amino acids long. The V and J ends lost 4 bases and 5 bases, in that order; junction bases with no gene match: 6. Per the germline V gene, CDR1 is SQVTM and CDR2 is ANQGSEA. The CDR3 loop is CSVGGQGTHEQYF. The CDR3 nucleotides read TGCAGCGTTGGTGGACAGGGGACCCACGAGCAGTACTTC.

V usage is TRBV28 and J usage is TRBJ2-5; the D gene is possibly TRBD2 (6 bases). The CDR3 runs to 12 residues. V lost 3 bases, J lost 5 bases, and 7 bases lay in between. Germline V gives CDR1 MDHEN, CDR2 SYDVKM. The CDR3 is CASSFRGETQYF. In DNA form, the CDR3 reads TGTGCCAGCAGTTTCCGGGGGGAGACCCAGTACTTC.

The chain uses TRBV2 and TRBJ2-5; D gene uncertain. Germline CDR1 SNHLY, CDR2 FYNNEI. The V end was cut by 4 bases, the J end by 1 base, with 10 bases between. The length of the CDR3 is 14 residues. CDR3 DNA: TGTGCCAGCAGTGGAGGAGAGTTCCAAGAGACCCAGTACTTC. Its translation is CASSGGEFQETQYF.

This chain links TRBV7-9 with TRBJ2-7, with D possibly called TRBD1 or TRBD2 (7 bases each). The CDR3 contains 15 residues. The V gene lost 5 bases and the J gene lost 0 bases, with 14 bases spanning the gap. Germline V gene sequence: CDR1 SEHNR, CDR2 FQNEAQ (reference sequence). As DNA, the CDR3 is TGTGCCAGCAGCCAGAAGCGGGACAGCTCCTACGAGCAGTACTTC. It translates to CASSQKRDSSYEQYF. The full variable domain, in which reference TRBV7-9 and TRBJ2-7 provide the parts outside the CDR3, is DTGVSQNPRHKITKRGQNVTFRCDPISEHNRLYWYRQTLGQGPEFLTYFQNEAQLEKSRLLSDRFSAERPKGSFSTLEIQRTEQGDSAMYLCASSQKRDSSYEQYFGPGTRLTVT.

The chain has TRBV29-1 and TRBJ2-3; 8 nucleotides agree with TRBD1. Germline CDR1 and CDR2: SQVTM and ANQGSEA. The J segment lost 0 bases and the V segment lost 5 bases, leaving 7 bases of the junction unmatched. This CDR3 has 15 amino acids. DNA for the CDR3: TGCAGCGTTCGGGGGACAGGTACTAGCACAGATACGCAGTATTTT. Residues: CSVRGTGTSTDTQYF.

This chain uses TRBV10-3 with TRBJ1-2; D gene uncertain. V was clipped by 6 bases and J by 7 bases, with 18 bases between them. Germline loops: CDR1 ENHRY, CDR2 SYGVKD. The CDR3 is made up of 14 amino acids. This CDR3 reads CAIRGLVAGGGYTF. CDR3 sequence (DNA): TGTGCCATCAGAGGGTTGGTGGCAGGAGGTGGCTACACCTTC.

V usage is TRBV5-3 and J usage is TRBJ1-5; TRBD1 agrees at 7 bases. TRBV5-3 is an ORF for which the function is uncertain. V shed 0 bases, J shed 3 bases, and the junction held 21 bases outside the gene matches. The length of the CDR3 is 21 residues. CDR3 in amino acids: CARSLVRRGGQESPDNQPQHF. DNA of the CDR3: TGTGCCAGAAGCTTGGTTCGGAGGGGAGGACAGGAAAGCCCCGACAATCAGCCCCAGCATTTT.

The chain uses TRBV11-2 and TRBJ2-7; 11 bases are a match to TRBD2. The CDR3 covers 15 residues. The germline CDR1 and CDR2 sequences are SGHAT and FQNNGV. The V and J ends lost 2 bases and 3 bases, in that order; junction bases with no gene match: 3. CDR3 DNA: TGTGCCAGCAGCTTAACTAGCGGGAGTATCTACGAGCAGTACTTC. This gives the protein CASSLTSGSIYEQYF.

CDR3 protein: CASSPGRAPNQPQHF. The CDR3 nucleotides read TGTGCCAGCAGCCCCGGCAGGGCACCCAATCAGCCCCAGCATTTT. The J gene is TRBJ1-5, the V gene TRBV4-2; possible D gene TRBD1, 5 bases. V lost 4 bases, J lost 3 bases, and 13 bases lay in between. Germline-derived CDR1 and CDR2 are LGHNA and YNFKEQ. The CDR3 covers 15 residues.